This T cell receptor (beta chain) was observed in a study of blood T cell repertoires in COVID-19 (TCRdb year 2020). Background on the whole study: Samples covering the acute and convalescent phases of COVID-19 were provided by collaborators in the United States, Italy and Spain. Where available, HLA class I and class II types were obtained from metadata supplied by the sample provider rather than from assay-based typing. The material from the prospective study consisted of cDNA or gDNA derived from T cells, B-cell-depleted T cells, or PBMCs. Subjects who had been exposed to COVID-19, were actively infected with it, or had recovered from it provided the deeply sampled blood TCRbeta repertoires that made up the dataset. The samples were drawn from two sources: the first 160 participants of the ongoing ImmuneRACE study, and over 950 subjects contributed by 6 global collaborators. The repertoires were released in a freely available public database meant as a resource for research on the immune response to SARS-CoV-2. The sample metadata nearly always contained a de-identified subject ID, COVID-19 status, age in years and sex.

This clone was observed a few times. Its antigen is currently not known. Per-nucleotide qualities are absent, and no much larger clonotype sits a single base away. The CDR3 holds 13 amino acids from the cysteine to the phenylalanine. The sequence is cut down to CDR3 DNA, 39 bases in frame from base 1. CDR1 and CDR2, looked up from the germline V gene, are MDHEN and SYDVKM. V loses 7 bases of germline sequence and J loses 7 bases, and the interval between the two ends is 16 bases. TCRbeta CDR3 regions were amplified from genomic DNA using the immunoSEQ Assay, a bias-controlled multiplex PCR. The authors processed their data as follows. The number of nucleated cells in each sample was estimated by amplification of reference gene primers within the assay. Sequence reads were collapsed and filtered to measure the absolute abundance of every unique TCRbeta CDR3 rearrangement. For each sample, productive Simpson clonality was calculated by taking the square root of Simpson's diversity index across productive rearrangements. Not all clones reach the TCRdb copy of this immuneACCESS table, which keeps in-frame sequences only. Checked studies attribute under half of the gap to unresolved V genes and leave the rest unexplained. For V, J and clone size, that table is used; D and trimming come from the DNA. Counted in this sample were 230,000 or so clones; approximately 83% of them appeared once. The ten largest clonotypes hold 4% to 5.5% of the sample.

The study at large found these results: The amount of clinical and demographic metadata varied by source and participant and was provided uncurated.

Each collaborating institution followed its own protocols to collect whole blood in K2EDTA tubes. For TCRbeta analysis, collaborators shipped samples in one of three forms: frozen whole blood, isolated PBMCs, or DNA extracted from either of those sample types. The sequence joins TRBV28 to TRBJ1-2; D gene: possibly TRBD1, on 5 matching bases. This TCR was sampled from a man aged 45-65 years with active or convalescent COVID-19. The material sequenced was peripheral blood. The CDR3 here reads CASTYPHQGGYTF. The nucleotide sequence reads TGTGCCAGCACCTATCCCCATCAGGGTGGCTACACCTTC.